The clone carrying this T cell receptor beta chain was counted ten times or more. Its matching antigen is unknown. V lost 3 bases to trimming and J lost 3 bases, with 10 bases between them. The germline gives CDR1 SQVTM, CDR2 ANQGSEA. CDR3 size: 13 residues. These data belong to a study of type 1 regulatory T cells. Study-level information: This in vitro CD4 product, T-allo10, is enriched for Tr1 cells and alloantigen-specific.

TCRdb reprocessed the reads via MiXCR and lists one record per CDR3 protein. This table holds approximately 77,000 distinct CDR3 sequences, more than 20% found once. Study observations and caveats: Type 1 regulatory T cells had a more restricted TCR repertoire than non-type 1 regulatory T cells.

The source of this sequence is a human donor in good health. This chain uses TRBV29-1 with TRBJ2-3; D perhaps matches TRBD2 (5 bases). What was sequenced was cultured type 1 regulatory T (Tr1) cells, either the whole culture or a sorted fraction (not recorded which). The CDR3 DNA reads as TGCAGCGTTGATCTACCGGGGACAGATACGCAGTATTTT. It is translated as CSVDLPGTDTQYF.